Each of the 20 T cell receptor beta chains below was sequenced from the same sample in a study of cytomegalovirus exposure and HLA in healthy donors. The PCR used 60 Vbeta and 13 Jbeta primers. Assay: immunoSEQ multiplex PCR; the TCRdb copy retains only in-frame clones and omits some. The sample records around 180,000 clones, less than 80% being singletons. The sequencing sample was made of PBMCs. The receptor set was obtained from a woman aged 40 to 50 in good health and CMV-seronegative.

CDR3 sequence (DNA): TGTGCCAGCAGCACCCGCGGGGGAGGGACTAATGAAAAACTGTTTTTT. Its translation: CASSTRGGGTNEKLFF. The V gene is TRBV7-9, the J gene TRBJ1-4; a weak D match, TRBD1 (5 bases). V was cut by 5 bases and J by 2 bases, with 15 bases left in between. CDR1 and CDR2 from the germline V gene are SEHNR and FQNEAQ (reference sequence). The CDR3 has 16 amino acids.

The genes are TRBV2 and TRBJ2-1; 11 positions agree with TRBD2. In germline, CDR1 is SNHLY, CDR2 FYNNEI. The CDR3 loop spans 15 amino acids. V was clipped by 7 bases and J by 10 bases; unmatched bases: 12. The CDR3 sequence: CASIMGSGGAGEQFF. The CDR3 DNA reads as TGTGCCAGCATCATGGGTAGCGGGGGGGCTGGGGAGCAGTTCTTC.

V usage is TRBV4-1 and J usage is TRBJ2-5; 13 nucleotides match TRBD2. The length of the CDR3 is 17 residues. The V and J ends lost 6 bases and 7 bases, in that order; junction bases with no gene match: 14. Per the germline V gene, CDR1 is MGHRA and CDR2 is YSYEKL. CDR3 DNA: TGCGCCAGCAGTCGACTAGCGGGAGGCCCCGGGGTTCGGACCCAGTACTTC. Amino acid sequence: CASSRLAGGPGVRTQYF.

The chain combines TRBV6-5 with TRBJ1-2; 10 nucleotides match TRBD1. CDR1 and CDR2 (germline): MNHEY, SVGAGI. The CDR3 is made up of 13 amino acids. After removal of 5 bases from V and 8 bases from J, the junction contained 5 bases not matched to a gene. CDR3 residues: CASSKTTGGGYTF. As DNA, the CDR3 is TGTGCCAGCAGTAAAACGACAGGGGGCGGCTACACCTTC.

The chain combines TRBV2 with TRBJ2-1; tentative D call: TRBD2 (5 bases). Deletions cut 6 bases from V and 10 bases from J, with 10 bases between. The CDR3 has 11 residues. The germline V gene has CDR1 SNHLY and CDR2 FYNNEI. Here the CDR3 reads CASRGSGEQFF. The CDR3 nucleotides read TGTGCCAGCAGGGGCTCGGGGGAGCAGTTCTTC.

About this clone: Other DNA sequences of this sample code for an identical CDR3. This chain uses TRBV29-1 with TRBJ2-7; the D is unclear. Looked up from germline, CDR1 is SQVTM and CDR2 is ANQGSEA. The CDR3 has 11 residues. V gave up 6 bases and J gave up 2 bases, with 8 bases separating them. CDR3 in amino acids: CSVGTAYEQYF. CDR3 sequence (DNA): TGCAGCGTGGGCACAGCCTACGAGCAGTACTTC.

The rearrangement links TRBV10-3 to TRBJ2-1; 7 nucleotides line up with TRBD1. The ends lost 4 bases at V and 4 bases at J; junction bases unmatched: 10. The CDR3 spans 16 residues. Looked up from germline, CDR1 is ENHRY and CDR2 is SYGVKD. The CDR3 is CAISVKTGQTYNEQFF. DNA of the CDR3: TGTGCCATCAGTGTTAAGACGGGACAGACATACAATGAGCAGTTCTTC.

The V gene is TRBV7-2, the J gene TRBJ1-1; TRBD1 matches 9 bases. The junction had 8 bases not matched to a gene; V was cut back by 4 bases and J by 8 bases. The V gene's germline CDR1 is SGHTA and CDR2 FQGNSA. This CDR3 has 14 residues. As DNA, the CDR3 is TGTGCCAGCAGCTGGTCAGGACAGGGGAGCGAAGCTTTCTTT. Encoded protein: CASSWSGQGSEAFF.

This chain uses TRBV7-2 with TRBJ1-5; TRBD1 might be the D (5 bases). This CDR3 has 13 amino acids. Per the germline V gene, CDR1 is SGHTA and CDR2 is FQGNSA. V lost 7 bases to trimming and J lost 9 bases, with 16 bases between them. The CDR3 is CASKRGGEGPQHF. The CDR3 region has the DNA TGTGCCAGCAAACGGGGGGGGGAAGGGCCCCAGCATTTT.

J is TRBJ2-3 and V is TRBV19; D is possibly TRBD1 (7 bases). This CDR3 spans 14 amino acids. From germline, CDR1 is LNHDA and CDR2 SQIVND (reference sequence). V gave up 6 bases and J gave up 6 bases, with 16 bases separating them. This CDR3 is CASRPGGTVDTQYF. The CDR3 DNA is TGTGCCAGTAGGCCAGGGGGGACGGTCGATACGCAGTATTTT.

The CDR3, as DNA: TGTGCCAGTAGCCGCGACAGGGCCCACGAGCAGTACTTC. This sequence encodes CASSRDRAHEQYF. V usage is TRBV19 and J usage is TRBJ2-7; 7 bases map to TRBD1. Germline V gene lookup returns CDR1 LNHDA and CDR2 SQIVND (reference sequence). The V gene end was trimmed by 6 bases and the J gene end by 5 bases; junction bases not matched to a gene: 7. The CDR3 has 13 residues.

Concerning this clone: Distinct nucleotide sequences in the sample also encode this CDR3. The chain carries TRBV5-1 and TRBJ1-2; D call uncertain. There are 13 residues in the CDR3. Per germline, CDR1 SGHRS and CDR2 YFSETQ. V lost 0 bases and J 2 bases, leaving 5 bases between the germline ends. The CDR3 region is CASSLGQNYGYTF. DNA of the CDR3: TGCGCCAGCAGCTTGGGCCAGAACTATGGCTACACCTTC.

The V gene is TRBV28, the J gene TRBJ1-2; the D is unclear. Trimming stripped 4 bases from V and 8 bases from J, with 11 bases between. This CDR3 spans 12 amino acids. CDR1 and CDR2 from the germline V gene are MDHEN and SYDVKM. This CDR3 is CASSSGVRGYTF. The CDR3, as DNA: TGTGCCAGCAGTTCCGGTGTTCGGGGCTACACCTTC.

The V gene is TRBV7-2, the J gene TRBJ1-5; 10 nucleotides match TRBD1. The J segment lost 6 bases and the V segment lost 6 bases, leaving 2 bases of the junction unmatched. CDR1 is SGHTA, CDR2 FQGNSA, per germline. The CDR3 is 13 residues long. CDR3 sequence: CASSWDRGQPQHF. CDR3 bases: TGTGCCAGCAGTTGGGACAGGGGTCAGCCCCAGCATTTT.

In DNA form, the CDR3 reads TGTGCCAGCAGCTCTGGGGCAGGGGCGGGTTTTGGAAACACCATATATTTT. Protein: CASSSGAGAGFGNTIYF. The chain is built from TRBV7-2 and TRBJ1-3; D is possibly TRBD1 (6 bases). CDR1 and CDR2 (germline): SGHTA, FQGNSA. The CDR3 covers 17 residues. The ends were cut back, 4 bases at V and 3 bases at J, with 19 bases in the middle.

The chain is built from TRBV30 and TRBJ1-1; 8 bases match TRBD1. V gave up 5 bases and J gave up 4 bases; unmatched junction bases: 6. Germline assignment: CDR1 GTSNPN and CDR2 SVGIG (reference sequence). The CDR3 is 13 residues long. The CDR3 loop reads CAWSRDRPTEAFF. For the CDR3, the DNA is TGTGCCTGGTCCCGGGACAGGCCCACTGAAGCTTTCTTT.

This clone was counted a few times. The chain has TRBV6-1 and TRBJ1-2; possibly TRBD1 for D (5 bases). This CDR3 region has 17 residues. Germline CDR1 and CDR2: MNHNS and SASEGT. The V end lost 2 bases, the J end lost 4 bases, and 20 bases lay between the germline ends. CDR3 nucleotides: TGTGCCAGCAGTGAATTACTCCGGGGGGGTAAAAGCTATGGCTACACCTTC. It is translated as CASSELLRGGKSYGYTF.

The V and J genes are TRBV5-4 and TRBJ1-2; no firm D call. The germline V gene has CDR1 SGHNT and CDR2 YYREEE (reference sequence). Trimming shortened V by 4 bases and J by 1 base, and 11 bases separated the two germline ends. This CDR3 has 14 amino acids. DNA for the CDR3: TGTGCCAGCAGCACAAAACAGAATAACTATGGCTACACCTTC. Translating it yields CASSTKQNNYGYTF.

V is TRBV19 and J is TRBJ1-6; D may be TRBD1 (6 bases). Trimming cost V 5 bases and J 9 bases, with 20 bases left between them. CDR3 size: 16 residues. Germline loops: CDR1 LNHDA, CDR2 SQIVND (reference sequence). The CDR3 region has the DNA TGTGCCAGTAGTCGAGACGGACAGTCTTGGGTTTCACCCCTCCACTTT. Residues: CASSRDGQSWVSPLHF.

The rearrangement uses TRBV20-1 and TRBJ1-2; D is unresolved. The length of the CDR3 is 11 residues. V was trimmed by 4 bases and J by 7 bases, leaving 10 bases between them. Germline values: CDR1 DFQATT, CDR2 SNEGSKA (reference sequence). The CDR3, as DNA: TGCAGTGCTATCCCCACAAGTGGCTACACCTTC. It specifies CSAIPTSGYTF.